The 21 T cell receptor beta chains reported below all come from one sample, sequenced in a study of OX40 agonist ivuxolimab in advanced cancers. The data were produced by immunoSEQ multiplex PCR, yet TCRdb's version contains in-frame clones alone and is incomplete. The top ten hold over 2% of the sample, which has 50,000 to 85,000 clones, 83% seen once. The sequencing used CD4+ or CD8+ T cells sorted from blood, collected in a trial of the OX40 agonist ivuxolimab. The receptors here all came from an adult with an advanced solid tumor such as melanoma, head and neck, liver or kidney cancer.

V usage is TRBV5-6 and J usage is TRBJ1-1; D may be TRBD1 (6 bases). Trimming shortened V by 2 bases and J by 3 bases, and 17 bases separated the two germline ends. CDR1 is SGHDT, CDR2 YYEEEE, per germline. CDR3 length: 16 residues. This CDR3 reads CASSFPGRGADTEAFF. The DNA for the CDR3 is TGTGCCAGCAGCTTCCCGGGCCGGGGGGCTGACACTGAAGCTTTCTTT.

The chain links TRBV7-8 to TRBJ2-5, with D possibly being TRBD1 (5 bases). The CDR3 sequence is 13 residues long. Germline loops: CDR1 SGHVS, CDR2 FQNEAQ. Between the trimmed V and J ends, which lost 1 base and 2 bases, there was a span of 5 bases. The CDR3 nucleotides are TGTGCCAGCAGCTTAGACAGGCAAGAGACCCAGTACTTC. This codes for CASSLDRQETQYF.

V is TRBV6-5 and J is TRBJ2-5; D gene unclear. The CDR3 length is 15 residues. V lost 5 bases and J lost 5, with 18 bases in between. The germline gives CDR1 MNHEY, CDR2 SVGAGI. The CDR3 loop reads CASSPDRVLGETQYF. DNA of the CDR3: TGTGCCAGCAGTCCGGACCGGGTATTAGGGGAGACCCAGTACTTC.

This chain links TRBV5-1 with TRBJ1-1; 10 positions match TRBD1. Germline CDR1 and CDR2: SGHRS and YFSETQ. V trimming: 2 bases; J trimming: 0 bases; junction bases outside the gene matches: 7. The CDR3 contains 17 residues. The CDR3 nucleotides are TGCGCCAGCAGCTTTACGCCGGGACAGGGGATGAACACTGAAGCTTTCTTT. It yields the protein CASSFTPGQGMNTEAFF.

This clone is a singleton in its sample. The J gene is TRBJ2-7, the V gene TRBV10-2, with D maybe TRBD1 (6 bases). This CDR3 spans 13 amino acids. Trimming removed 10 bases at V and 2 bases at J, with 15 bases between. CDR1 WSHSY and CDR2 SAAADI come from the germline V gene. The CDR3 DNA follows: TGCGCCACCGCCCGGGACACCACCTACGAGCAGTACTTC. Translation gives CATARDTTYEQYF.

V gene TRBV10-2 combines with J gene TRBJ2-3, with 11 bases aligning to TRBD2. The germline gives CDR1 WSHSY, CDR2 SAAADI. The length of the CDR3 is 15 residues. V dropped 6 bases and J dropped 0; count of bases not matched to a gene: 2. The CDR3 here is CASRGTSGSTDTQYF. Written as DNA, the CDR3 is TGCGCCAGCAGGGGGACTAGCGGAAGCACAGATACGCAGTATTTT.

Concerning this clone: One end of the junction fails to match germline, which may point to a read error. The V and J genes are TRBV6-1 and TRBJ2-4; a weak D match, TRBD1 (5 bases). The germline gives CDR1 MNHNS, CDR2 SASEGT. The CDR3 has 11 amino acids. DNA of the CDR3: TGTGCCAGCAGTGAATTTGGCAGGGCGCACTTC. It encodes CASSEFGRAHF.

This chain connects TRBV27 to TRBJ2-5; TRBD2 aligns across 11 bases. The CDR3 is made up of 20 amino acids. V lost 2 bases and J lost 5; bases outside the gene matches: 19. Germline CDR1 reads MNHEY; CDR2 reads SMNVEV (reference sequence). Here the CDR3 reads CASSLGSGRALGTHKETQYF. CDR3 nucleotides: TGTGCCAGCAGTTTAGGTAGCGGGAGGGCCTTAGGGACGCACAAGGAGACCCAGTACTTC.

The chain combines TRBV9 with TRBJ1-4; D is ambiguous. The CDR3 consists of 15 residues. Trimming shortened V by 0 bases and J by 5 bases, and 11 bases separated the two germline ends. The germline V gene has CDR1 SGDLS and CDR2 YYNGEE. This CDR3 reads CASSVAYQDNEKLFF. The CDR3 coding sequence is TGTGCCAGCAGCGTAGCTTACCAGGACAATGAAAAACTGTTTTTT.

The chain recombines TRBV5-4 with TRBJ2-1; D gene unclear. CDR1 SGHNT and CDR2 YYREEE come from the germline V gene (reference sequence). Deletions cut 4 bases from V and 8 bases from J, with 16 bases between. CDR3 size: 14 residues. CDR3 sequence: CASSPRTGADEQFF. CDR3 bases: TGTGCCAGCAGCCCCCGTACGGGTGCAGATGAGCAGTTCTTC.

The chain links TRBV6-5 to TRBJ2-7, with 8 bases lining up with TRBD2. With V trimmed by 0 bases and J by 3 bases, 4 bases remained unmatched. This CDR3 comprises 15 residues. Germline loops: CDR1 MNHEY, CDR2 SVGAGI. CDR3 in amino acids: CASSYSGGRFYEQYF. For the CDR3, the DNA is TGTGCCAGCAGTTACTCGGGCGGGAGGTTCTACGAGCAGTACTTC.

This clone was seen more than once but under ten times. The chain recombines TRBV5-1 with TRBJ1-3, with D unresolved. Per the germline V gene, CDR1 is SGHRS and CDR2 is YFSETQ. The V gene lost 1 base and the J gene lost 2 bases, with 10 bases spanning the gap. The CDR3 consists of 15 residues. CDR3 sequence: CASSLTWLTGNTIYF. Here the CDR3 DNA reads TGCGCCAGCAGCTTGACGTGGCTGACTGGAAACACCATATATTTT.

The chain has TRBV4-2 and TRBJ2-5, with no clear D. CDR3 length: 15 amino acids. V was clipped by 0 bases and J by 4 bases, with 12 bases between them. Germline V gene data show CDR1 as LGHNA and CDR2 as YNFKEQ. This chain's CDR3 is CASSQDPTTRETQYF. Here the CDR3 DNA reads TGTGCCAGCAGCCAAGATCCCACGACTCGAGAGACCCAGTACTTC.

The gene calls are TRBV19 and TRBJ1-4; TRBD1 matches 7 bases. Germline V gene data show CDR1 as LNHDA and CDR2 as SQIVND (reference sequence). Trimming cost V 5 bases and J 5 bases; bases outside gene matches: 11. This CDR3 contains 16 residues. CDR3 nucleotide sequence: TGTGCCAGTAGTCTTTACGCGGGACAGACGAATGAAAAACTGTTTTTT. It specifies CASSLYAGQTNEKLFF.

The chain uses TRBV7-9 and TRBJ1-1; D call uncertain. V lost 3 bases and J lost 10, with 15 bases in between. CDR3 length equals 13 residues. Germline V gene sequence: CDR1 SEHNR, CDR2 FQNEAQ (reference sequence). This chain's CDR3 is CASSFDGPGGAFF. DNA of the CDR3: TGTGCCAGCAGCTTTGACGGCCCTGGAGGAGCTTTCTTT. Combining the CDR3 with reference TRBV7-9 and TRBJ1-1 gives the whole variable domain DTGVSQNPRHKITKRGQNVTFRCDPISEHNRLYWYRQTLGQGPEFLTYFQNEAQLEKSRLLSDRFSAERPKGSFSTLEIQRTEQGDSAMYLCASSFDGPGGAFFGQGTRLTVV.

The chain uses TRBV6-4 and TRBJ2-3, with D perhaps given as TRBD1 or TRBD2 (5 bases each). There are 15 residues in the CDR3. Between the trimmed V and J ends, which lost 4 bases and 3 bases, there was a span of 14 bases. CDR1 MRHNA and CDR2 SNTAGT come from the germline V gene. In nucleotides, the CDR3 is TGTGCCAGCAGTGTGGGACCGGGCTTGACAGATACGCAGTATTTT. Protein: CASSVGPGLTDTQYF.

Only a few counts were recorded for this clone. The chain carries TRBV7-3 and TRBJ2-1; 11 bases agree with TRBD2. With 5 bases clipped from V and 6 bases from J, the junction kept 6 bases outside the gene matches. The CDR3 runs 15 residues. The germline V gene encodes CDR1 SGHTA and CDR2 FQGTGA. CDR3 DNA: TGTGCCAGCAGCACGAGACTAGCGGGAAGCAATGAGCAGTTCTTC. It codes for CASSTRLAGSNEQFF.

The V and J genes are TRBV19 and TRBJ1-3, with D unclear. The V gene's germline CDR1 is LNHDA and CDR2 SQIVND (reference sequence). The CDR3 has 12 residues. Trimming left V 11 bases short and J 11 bases short, with 19 bases between. CDR3 DNA sequence: TGTGCCTTACCTCTTTACGGCGTAGCCATATATTTT. This gives the protein CALPLYGVAIYF. Complete variable domain (other parts from reference TRBV19 and TRBJ1-3): DGGITQSPKYLFRKEGQNVTLSCEQNLNHDAMYWYRQDPGQGLRLIYYSQIVNDFQKGDIAEGYSVSREKKESFPLTVTSAQKNPTAFYLCALPLYGVAIYFGEGSWLTVV.

The rearrangement joins TRBV7-3 to TRBJ2-2; D may be TRBD2 (6 bases). CDR1 and CDR2 from the germline V gene are SGHTA and FQGTGA. CDR3 length equals 14 residues. The germline V and J ends were trimmed by 4 bases and 4 bases, with 10 bases remaining between them. This CDR3 is CASSWRRGTGELFF. The CDR3 DNA reads as TGTGCCAGCAGCTGGAGGAGGGGCACCGGGGAGCTGTTTTTT.

This clone was detected once. The chain has TRBV7-2 and TRBJ2-5; D not resolved. Germline values: CDR1 SGHTA, CDR2 FQGNSA. The germline V and J ends were trimmed by 5 bases and 1 base, with 11 bases remaining between them. This CDR3 has 14 amino acids. The CDR3 region is CASSAIWAQETQYF. CDR3 sequence (DNA): TGTGCCAGCAGCGCAATCTGGGCCCAAGAGACCCAGTACTTC.

Regarding this clone: The junction does not match germline at one end; this may be a read error. The chain carries TRBV30 and TRBJ2-4, with 7 nucleotides matching TRBD2. This CDR3 is 10 amino acids long. Germline CDR1 GTSNPN, CDR2 SVGIG (reference sequence). CDR3 sequence: CAWSVAGPPF. The CDR3 DNA follows: TGTGCCTGGAGTGTAGCGGGACCACCCTTC.